The 3 T cell receptor beta chains given below trace back to one sample, sequenced in a study of regulatory T cells in long-lasting Graves disease. Assembly of TCR beta libraries relied on iRepertoire HTBI primers together with Arm-PCR of CDR3 regions. TCRdb itself ran the multiplex PCR reads through MiXCR, one entry per CDR3 protein. Of about 400,000 distinct CDR3 sequences in the sample, 15% to 20% were seen once. Specified time point: newly diagnosed GD, antithyroid drugs for less than 3 months. There was RNA extracted from PBMCs, and the TCR library was made from it. The sample also formed part of further work on T cells in Graves' hyperthyroidism and ophthalmopathy.

Sequenced material: peripheral blood mononuclear cells (PBMCs), taken at new diagnosis, from a patient treated with antithyroid drugs. These receptors were collected from a young woman with Graves disease.

The V call is TRBV19, the J call TRBJ1-2; D remains ambiguous. Germline V gene data show CDR1 as LNHDA and CDR2 as SQIVND (reference sequence). The CDR3 is 13 amino acids. V lost 3 bases to trimming and J lost 4 bases, with 9 bases between them. The CDR3 DNA reads TGTGCCAGTAGTATGGTAGCCGGCTATGGCTACACCTTC. Residues: CASSMVAGYGYTF.

This clonotype was counted only a few times. CDR3 sequence (DNA): TGCGCCAGCAGCGATGGGACAAACCGGTGGGAGCAGTACTTC. Its protein is CASSDGTNRWEQYF. The chain links TRBV10-1 to TRBJ2-7, with D maybe TRBD1 (6 bases). Trimming removed 6 bases from V and 7 bases from J, with 19 bases in between. The CDR3 loop spans 14 amino acids. CDR1 is WNHNN, CDR2 SYGVQD, per germline (reference sequence).

This clonotype was recorded a few times. The chain recombines TRBV5-1 with TRBJ1-5; D is undetermined. The ends were cut back, 0 bases at V and 0 bases at J, with 7 bases in the middle. Germline loops: CDR1 SGHRS, CDR2 YFSETQ. CDR3 length: 15 amino acids. CDR3 nucleotides: TGCGCCAGCAGCTTGGGTCCAGGTAGCAATCAGCCCCAGCATTTT. This codes for CASSLGPGSNQPQHF.